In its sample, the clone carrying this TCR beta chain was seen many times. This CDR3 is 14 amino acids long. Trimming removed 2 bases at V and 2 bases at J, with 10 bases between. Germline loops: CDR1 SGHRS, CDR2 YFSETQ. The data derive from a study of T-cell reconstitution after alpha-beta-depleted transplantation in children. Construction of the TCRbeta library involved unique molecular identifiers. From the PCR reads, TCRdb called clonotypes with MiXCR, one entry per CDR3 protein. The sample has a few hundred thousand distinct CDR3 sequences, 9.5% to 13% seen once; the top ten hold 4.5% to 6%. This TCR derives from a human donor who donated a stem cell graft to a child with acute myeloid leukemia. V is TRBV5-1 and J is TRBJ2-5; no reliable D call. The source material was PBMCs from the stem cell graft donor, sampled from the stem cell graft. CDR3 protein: CASSFNSPQETQYF. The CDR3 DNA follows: TGCGCCAGCAGCTTTAATAGCCCGCAAGAGACCCAGTACTTC.